These 14 T cell receptor beta chains share one sample of origin, sequenced in a study of blood T cell repertoires in COVID-19. The table came from immunoSEQ multiplex PCR; TCRdb's copy has only in-frame clones and leaves some out. The sample holds approximately 230,000 clones, approximately 90% seen once. The sample was PBMCs or T cells enriched from blood (not recorded which). The source is a woman in her late teens or twenties who had recovered from COVID-19.

The DNA of the CDR3 is TGTGCCACCACCCCCCTGGGGCGGACGAACACTGAAGCTTTCTTT. Translated: CATTPLGRTNTEAFF. The genes are TRBV15 and TRBJ1-1, with a possible D match to TRBD1 (5 bases). Germline V gene lookup returns CDR1 LNHNV and CDR2 YYDKDF (reference sequence). The CDR3 is made up of 15 amino acids. V shed 7 bases and J shed 1 base, with 16 bases lying between them.

The V gene is TRBV15, the J gene TRBJ1-1; the D gene is possibly TRBD1 (6 bases). V dropped 1 base and J dropped 4 bases, with 13 bases sitting between them. The CDR3 runs 15 residues. The germline CDR1 and CDR2 sequences are LNHNV and YYDKDF (reference sequence). The CDR3 DNA sequence: TGTGCCACCAGCAGAGTACCCCAGGGGACCACTGAAGCTTTCTTT. It yields the protein CATSRVPQGTTEAFF. The entire variable domain, with the rest obtained from reference TRBV15 and TRBJ1-1, is as follows: DAMVIQNPRYQVTQFGKPVTLSCSQTLNHNVMYWYQQKSSQAPKLLFHYYDKDFNNEADTPDNFQSRRPNTSFCFLDIRSPGLGDTAMYLCATSRVPQGTTEAFFGQGTRLTVV.

The sample holds one count of this clone. The DNA of the CDR3 is TGTGCCACCAACAGGGGTCATGAGCAGTTCTTC. It specifies CATNRGHEQFF. The chain recombines TRBV28 with TRBJ2-1, with 7 bases matching TRBD1. The CDR3 runs to 11 residues. Germline CDR1 and CDR2: MDHEN and SYDVKM. With V trimmed by 10 bases and J by 8 bases, 5 bases remained unmatched.

This clone has a single count. The CDR3 loop is CASSQERMGPGELFF. CDR3 sequence (DNA): TGTGCCAGCAGCCAAGAGCGGATGGGGCCCGGGGAGCTGTTTTTT. The rearrangement uses TRBV4-2 and TRBJ2-2, with D possibly matching TRBD1 (5 bases). CDR1 is LGHNA and CDR2 is YNFKEQ in the germline V gene. V was cut by 0 bases and J by 6 bases, with 11 bases left in between. The CDR3 contains 15 residues.

The rearrangement uses TRBV20-1 and TRBJ2-3, with unresolved D. Trimming removed 5 bases at V and 4 bases at J, with 7 bases between. The germline gives CDR1 DFQATT, CDR2 SNEGSKA (reference sequence). The CDR3 spans 11 residues. This CDR3 is CSADQADTQYF. The CDR3 DNA reads TGCAGTGCTGACCAGGCAGATACGCAGTATTTT.

The chain uses TRBV7-6 and TRBJ2-3; 11 nucleotides line up with TRBD2. The junction had 5 bases not matched to a gene; V was cut back by 1 base and J by 5 bases. The CDR3 has 16 amino acids. Germline CDR1 SGHVS, CDR2 FNYEAQ. CDR3 nucleotides: TGTGCCAGCAGCTTAGGAGTAGCGGGAGGGGGAGATACGCAGTATTTT. Translation gives CASSLGVAGGGDTQYF. The full variable domain, its missing parts supplied by reference TRBV7-6 and TRBJ2-3, is GAGVSQSPRYKVTKRGQDVALRCDPISGHVSLYWYRQALGQGPEFLTYFNYEAQQDKSGLPNDRFSAERPEGSISTLTIQRTEQRDSAMYRCASSLGVAGGGDTQYFGPGTRLTVL.

The rearrangement joins TRBV12-5 to TRBJ1-5; 9 nucleotides align to TRBD1. Looked up from germline, CDR1 is LGHNT and CDR2 is FRNRAP. Unmatched junction bases numbered 13, after V lost 9 bases and J lost 4 bases. This CDR3 is built from 16 residues. CDR3 amino acids: CARASLDRGNNQPQHF. The CDR3 DNA reads TGTGCTAGGGCTTCTTTGGACAGGGGAAATAATCAGCCCCAGCATTTT.

This chain connects TRBV5-6 to TRBJ2-7; D not resolved. The germline V and J ends were trimmed by 1 base and 1 base, with 6 bases remaining between them. The CDR3 length is 13 residues. Germline loops: CDR1 SGHDT, CDR2 YYEEEE. This CDR3 is CASSLSASYEQYF. In DNA, the CDR3 is TGTGCCAGCAGCTTGAGCGCATCCTACGAGCAGTACTTC.

V and J are TRBV10-3 and TRBJ2-7; maybe TRBD1 (5 bases). Trimming cost V 0 bases and J 5 bases, with 17 bases left between them. The germline V gene encodes CDR1 ENHRY and CDR2 SYGVKD. This CDR3 spans 16 amino acids. The CDR3 loop reads CAISESGSGRPDEQYF. CDR3 coding DNA: TGTGCCATCAGTGAGTCGGGTTCAGGGCGCCCCGACGAGCAGTACTTC.

The chain has TRBV6-2 or TRBV6-3 and TRBJ1-2; D gene ambiguous. V lost 6 bases and J lost 8, with 10 bases in between. The CDR3 runs 11 residues. Germline V gene data show CDR1 as MNHEY and CDR2 as SVGEGT. The CDR3 sequence: CASSVARGYTF. For the CDR3, the DNA is TGTGCCAGCAGCGTGGCGAGGGGCTACACCTTC.

The chain has TRBV27 and TRBJ1-1, with 7 bases aligning to TRBD1. This CDR3 comprises 18 residues. After removal of 0 bases from V and 2 bases from J, the junction contained 12 bases not matched to a gene. Germline CDR1 reads MNHEY; CDR2 reads SMNVEV (reference sequence). Here the CDR3 reads CASSLSGLRDSPNTEAFF. The DNA for the CDR3 is TGTGCCAGCAGTTTATCGGGTTTGAGGGACAGCCCAAACACTGAAGCTTTCTTT.

The chain employs TRBV5-1 and TRBJ2-2; possible D gene TRBD1, 5 bases. The CDR3 has 15 amino acids. Looked up from germline, CDR1 is SGHRS and CDR2 is YFSETQ. The V end was cut by 4 bases, the J end by 7 bases, with 17 bases between. The CDR3 DNA reads as TGCGCCAGCAGCCCCCCAGGGTACATCAACGGGGAGCTGTTTTTT. Its protein product is CASSPPGYINGELFF.

For the CDR3, the DNA is TGTGCCAGCAGAGACCACGGGACAGCTAACTATGGCTACACCTTC. Its translation is CASRDHGTANYGYTF. The rearrangement links TRBV6-5 to TRBJ1-2; 7 bases fit TRBD1. Trimming took 6 bases from V and 0 from J; bases not matched to a gene: 7. CDR1 MNHEY and CDR2 SVGAGI come from the germline V gene. The length of the CDR3 is 15 residues.

The J gene is TRBJ2-1, the V gene TRBV5-4; the match to TRBD2 covers 7 bases. In germline, CDR1 is SGHNT, CDR2 YYREEE (reference sequence). Germline trimming cut 2 bases from V and 6 bases from J; bases unmatched to any gene: 5. CDR3 length equals 14 residues. The CDR3 loop reads CASSLTAGSNEQFF. The CDR3 DNA reads TGTGCCAGCAGCTTAACAGCGGGGTCCAATGAGCAGTTCTTC.